Below, one T cell receptor beta chain is given with its context. The antigen is unknown. The CDR3 sequence is 17 residues long. From germline, CDR1 is SGHNT and CDR2 YENEEA. V was shortened by 1 base and J by 4 bases, with 14 bases between the two germline ends. This table comes from immunoSEQ multiplex PCR, and its TCRdb copy is limited to in-frame clones, with some not included. The repertoire holds about 140,000 clones, with roughly 89% as singletons. The data belong to a study of T cell responses to AZD1222 COVID-19 vaccine. General observations from the study: Targeting of unmutated variant regions was reportedly seen in nearly half of spike-specific TCRs. Just a handful of people given AZD1222 tested seropositive at baseline. Repertoire sampling was restricted to post-peak T cell response timepoints.

Sample: peripheral blood, taken on day 0 of AZD1222 vaccination. The receptor was isolated from an adult in good health. The chain employs TRBV11-3 and TRBJ2-6; D may correspond to TRBD1 or TRBD2 (5 bases each). The CDR3: CASSLGTLEAGANVLTF. CDR3 sequence (DNA): TGTGCCAGCAGCTTAGGGACACTAGAGGCGGGGGCCAACGTCCTGACTTTC.